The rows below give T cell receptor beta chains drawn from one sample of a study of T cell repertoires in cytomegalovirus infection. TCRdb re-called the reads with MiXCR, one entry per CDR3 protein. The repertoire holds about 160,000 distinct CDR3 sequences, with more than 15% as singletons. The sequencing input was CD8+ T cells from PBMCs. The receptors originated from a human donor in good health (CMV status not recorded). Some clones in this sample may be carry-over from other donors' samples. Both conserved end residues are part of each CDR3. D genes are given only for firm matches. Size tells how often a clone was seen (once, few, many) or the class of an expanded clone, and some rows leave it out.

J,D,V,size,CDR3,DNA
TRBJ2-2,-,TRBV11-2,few,CASSFGRRTSQAGELFF,TGTGCCAGCAGCTTTGGCCGGCGAACTAGTCAGGCCGGGGAGCTGTTTTTT
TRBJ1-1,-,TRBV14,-,CASSQKGTEAFF,TGTGCCAGCAGCCAGAAGGGGACTGAAGCTTTCTTT
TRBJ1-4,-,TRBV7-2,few,CASSPVGTGSPEKLFF,TGTGCCAGCAGCCCCGTAGGGACTGGGAGCCCAGAAAAACTGTTTTTT
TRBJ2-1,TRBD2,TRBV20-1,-,CSARSYREIAGGASYNEQFF,TGCAGTGCTAGGTCATACAGGGAAATAGCGGGGGGGGCCTCCTACAATGAGCAGTTCTTC
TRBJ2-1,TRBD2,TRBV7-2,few,CAHGPTSALVHEQFF,TGTGCCCATGGTCCGACTAGCGCACTTGTCCATGAGCAGTTCTTC
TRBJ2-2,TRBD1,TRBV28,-,CAIPGTGGTGELFF,TGCGCCATTCCCGGGACAGGGGGCACCGGGGAGCTGTTTTTT
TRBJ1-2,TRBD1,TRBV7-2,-,CASSLERWQGAQNGYTF,TGTGCCAGCAGCTTAGAGCGGTGGCAGGGGGCGCAGAATGGCTACACCTTC
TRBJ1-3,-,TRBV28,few,CASSERDQPGNTIYF,TGTGCCAGCAGCGAGCGAGACCAACCTGGAAACACCATATATTTT
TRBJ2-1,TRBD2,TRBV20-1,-,CGARDLGGLRDEQFF,TGCGGTGCTAGAGATCTCGGGGGGTTGAGGGATGAGCAGTTCTTC
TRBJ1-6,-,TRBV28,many,CASSFPGFSYNSPLHF,TGTGCCAGCAGCTTTCCAGGGTTTTCCTATAATTCACCCCTCCACTTT
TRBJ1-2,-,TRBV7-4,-,CAMAREHGYTF,TGTGCCATGGCGAGGGAACATGGCTACACCTTC
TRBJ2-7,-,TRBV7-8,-,CASSFPHVSSYEQYF,TGTGCCAGCAGCTTTCCTCACGTCAGCTCCTACGAGCAGTACTTC
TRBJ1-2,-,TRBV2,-,CASSDLRLGYGYTF,TGTGCCAGCAGTGATCTGAGGTTGGGCTATGGCTACACCTTC
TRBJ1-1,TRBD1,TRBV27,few,CASRPQGQSGAEAFF,TGTGCCAGCAGACCCCAGGGACAGTCAGGGGCTGAAGCTTTCTTT
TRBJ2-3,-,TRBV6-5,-,CASSYIPSGTDTQYF,TGTGCCAGCAGTTACATCCCGTCTGGCACAGATACGCAGTATTTT
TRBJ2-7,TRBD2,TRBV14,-,CASSPDMRECSYEQYF,TGTGCCAGCAGCCCAGACATGCGGGAGTGCTCCTACGAGCAGTACTTC
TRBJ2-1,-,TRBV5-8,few,CASSPGPNPREQFF,TGTGCCAGCAGCCCGGGACCCAATCCTCGGGAGCAGTTCTTC
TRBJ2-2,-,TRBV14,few,CASSQERGGMGTGELFF,TGTGCCAGCAGCCAAGAACGAGGGGGAATGGGCACCGGGGAGCTGTTTTTT
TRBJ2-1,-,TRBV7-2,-,CASSPRRGTYNEQFF,TGTGCCAGCAGCCCCCGAAGGGGGACCTACAATGAGCAGTTCTTC
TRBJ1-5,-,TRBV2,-,CASSAPHGGGQPQHF,TGTGCCAGCAGTGCCCCCCACGGGGGAGGTCAGCCCCAGCATTTT
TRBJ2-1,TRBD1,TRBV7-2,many,CASSSRTGYNEQFF,TGTGCCAGCAGCTCCCGGACAGGTTACAATGAGCAGTTCTTC
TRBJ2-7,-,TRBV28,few,CASSRGYREQHF,TGTGCCAGCAGTAGGGGCTACCGTGAGCAGCACTTC
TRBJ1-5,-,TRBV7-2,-,CASSPSGGSYEPQHF,TGTGCCAGCAGCCCGTCCGGGGGGTCATATGAGCCCCAGCATTTT
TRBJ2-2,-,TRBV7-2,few,CASSLLATVTGELFF,TGTGCCAGCAGCTTACTAGCCACCGTTACCGGGGAGCTGTTTTTT
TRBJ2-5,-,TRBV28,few,CASSFFLEETQYF,TGTGCCAGCAGTTTTTTTCTCGAGGAGACCCAGTACTTC
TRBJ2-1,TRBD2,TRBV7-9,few,CASSLFSGGRGYNEQFF,TGTGCCAGCAGCTTATTTAGCGGGGGCCGAGGCTACAATGAGCAGTTCTTC
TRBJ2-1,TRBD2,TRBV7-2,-,CASSLVAGGRASYNEQFF,TGTGCCAGCAGCTTGGTAGCGGGAGGGAGGGCCTCCTACAATGAGCAGTTCTTC
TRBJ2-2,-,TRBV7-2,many,CASSTVPGGELFF,TGTGCCAGCAGCACAGTGCCGGGCGGGGAGCTGTTTTTT
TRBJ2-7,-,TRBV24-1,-,CATSVRQNPARRGVGYEQYF,TGTGCCACCAGTGTCAGACAAAACCCGGCAAGACGGGGAGTGGGGTACGAGCAGTACTTC
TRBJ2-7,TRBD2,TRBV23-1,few,CASSLPPGQSSGRTSSYEQYF,TGCGCCAGCAGTCTACCACCAGGGCAATCTAGCGGGAGAACCAGCTCCTACGAGCAGTACTTC
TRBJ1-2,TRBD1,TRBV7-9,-,CASSAGTGISGYTF,TGTGCCAGCAGCGCCGGGACAGGGATAAGTGGCTACACCTTC
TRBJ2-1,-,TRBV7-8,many,CASSSSRGYYNEQFF,TGTGCCAGCAGCTCTTCCAGGGGTTACTACAATGAGCAGTTCTTC
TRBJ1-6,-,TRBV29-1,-,CSAGDRSRNSPLHF,TGCAGCGCCGGGGACCGATCCAGAAATTCACCCCTCCACTTT
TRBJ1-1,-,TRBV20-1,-,CSARDRVFIDTEAFF,TGCAGTGCTAGAGATAGGGTTTTCATTGACACTGAAGCTTTCTTT
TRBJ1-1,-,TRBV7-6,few,CASSPQPGERAFF,TGTGCCAGCAGCCCCCAGCCCGGGGAGAGGGCTTTCTTT
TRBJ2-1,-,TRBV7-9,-,CAPGQSVEQFF,TGCGCCCCCGGGCAGTCGGTTGAGCAGTTCTTC
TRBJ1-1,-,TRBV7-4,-,CASSGGGGYGNTEAFF,TGTGCCAGCAGCGGGGGAGGGGGATATGGGAACACTGAAGCTTTCTTT